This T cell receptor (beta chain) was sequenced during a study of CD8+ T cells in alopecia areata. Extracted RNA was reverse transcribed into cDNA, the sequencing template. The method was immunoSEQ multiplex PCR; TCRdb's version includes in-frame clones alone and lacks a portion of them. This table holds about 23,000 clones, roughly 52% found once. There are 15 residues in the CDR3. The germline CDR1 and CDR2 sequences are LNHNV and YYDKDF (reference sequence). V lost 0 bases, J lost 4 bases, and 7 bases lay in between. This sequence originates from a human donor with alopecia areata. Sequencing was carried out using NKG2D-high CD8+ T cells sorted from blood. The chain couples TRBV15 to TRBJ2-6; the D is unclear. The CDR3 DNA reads TGTGCCACCAGCAGAGACCCTGTAGGGGCCAACGTCCTGACTTTC. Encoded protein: CATSRDPVGANVLTF.